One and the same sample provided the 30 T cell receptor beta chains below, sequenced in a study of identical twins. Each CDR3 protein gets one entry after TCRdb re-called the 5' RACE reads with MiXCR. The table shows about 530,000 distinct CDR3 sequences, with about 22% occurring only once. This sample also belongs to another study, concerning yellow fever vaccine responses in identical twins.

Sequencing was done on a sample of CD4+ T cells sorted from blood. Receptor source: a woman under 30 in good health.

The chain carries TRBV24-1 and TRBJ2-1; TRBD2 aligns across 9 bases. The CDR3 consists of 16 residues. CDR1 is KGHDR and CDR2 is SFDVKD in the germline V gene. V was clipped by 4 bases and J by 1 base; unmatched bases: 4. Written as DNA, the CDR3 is TGTGCCACCAGTGACGGTAGCGGGAGATCCTACAATGAGCAGTTCTTC. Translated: CATSDGSGRSYNEQFF.

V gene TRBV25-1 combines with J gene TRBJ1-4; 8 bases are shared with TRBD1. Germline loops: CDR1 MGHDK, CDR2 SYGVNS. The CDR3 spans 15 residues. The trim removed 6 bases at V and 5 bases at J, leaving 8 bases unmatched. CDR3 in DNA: TGTGCCAGCAGGAGGGGGCAGGGGGCAAATGAAAAACTGTTTTTT. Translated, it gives CASRRGQGANEKLFF.

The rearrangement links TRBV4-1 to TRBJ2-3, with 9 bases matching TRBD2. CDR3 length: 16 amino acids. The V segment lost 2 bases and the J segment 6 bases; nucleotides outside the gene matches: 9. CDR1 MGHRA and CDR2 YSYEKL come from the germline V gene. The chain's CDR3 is CASSQRSAGGTDTQYF. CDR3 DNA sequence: TGCGCCAGCAGCCAACGGTCAGCGGGGGGTACTGATACGCAGTATTTT.

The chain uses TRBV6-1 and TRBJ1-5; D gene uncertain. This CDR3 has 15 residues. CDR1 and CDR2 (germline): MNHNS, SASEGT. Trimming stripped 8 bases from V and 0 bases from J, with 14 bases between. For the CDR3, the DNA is TGTGCCAGCGCGCAAATCCTTTCTAGCAATCAGCCCCAGCATTTT. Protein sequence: CASAQILSSNQPQHF.

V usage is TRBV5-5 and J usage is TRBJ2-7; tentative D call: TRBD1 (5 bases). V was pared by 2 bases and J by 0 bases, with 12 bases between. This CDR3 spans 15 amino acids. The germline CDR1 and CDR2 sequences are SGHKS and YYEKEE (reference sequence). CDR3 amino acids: CASSFSGLDSYEQYF. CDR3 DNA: TGTGCCAGCAGCTTTTCAGGGCTGGACTCCTACGAGCAGTACTTC.

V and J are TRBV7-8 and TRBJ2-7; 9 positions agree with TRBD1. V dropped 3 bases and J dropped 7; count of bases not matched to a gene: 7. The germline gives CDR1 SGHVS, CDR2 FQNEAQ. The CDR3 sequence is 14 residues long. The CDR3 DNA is TGTGCCAGCAGCTTGGCGACAGGGGGAAGGGAGCAGTACTTC. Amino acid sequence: CASSLATGGREQYF.

Here the CDR3 DNA reads TGCAGTGCTAGAGATCGTCGGCAGGGGCACCACAATGAGCAGTTCTTC. Amino acids: CSARDRRQGHHNEQFF. The chain combines TRBV20-1 with TRBJ2-1; possible D gene TRBD1, 6 bases. The CDR3 has 16 amino acids. Trimming shortened V by 0 bases and J by 5 bases, and 17 bases separated the two germline ends. Germline CDR1 and CDR2: DFQATT and SNEGSKA (reference sequence).

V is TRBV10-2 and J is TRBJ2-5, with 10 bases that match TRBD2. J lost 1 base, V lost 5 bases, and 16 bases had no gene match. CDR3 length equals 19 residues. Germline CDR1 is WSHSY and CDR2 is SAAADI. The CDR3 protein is CASSSYASGRATTQETQYF. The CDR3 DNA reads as TGCGCCAGCAGTAGTTATGCAAGCGGGAGGGCTACCACCCAAGAGACCCAGTACTTC.

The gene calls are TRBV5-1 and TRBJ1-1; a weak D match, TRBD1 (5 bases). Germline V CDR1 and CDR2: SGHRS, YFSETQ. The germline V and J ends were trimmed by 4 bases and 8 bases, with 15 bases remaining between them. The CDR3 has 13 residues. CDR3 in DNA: TGCGCCAGCAGCCCGGATCAGGGACTGGAAGCTTTCTTT. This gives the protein CASSPDQGLEAFF.

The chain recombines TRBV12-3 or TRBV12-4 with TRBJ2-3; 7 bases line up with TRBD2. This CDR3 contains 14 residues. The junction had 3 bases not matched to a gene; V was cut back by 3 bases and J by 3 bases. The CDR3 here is CASSFAGATDTQYF. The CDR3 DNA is TGTGCCAGCAGTTTCGCGGGAGCTACAGATACGCAGTATTTT.

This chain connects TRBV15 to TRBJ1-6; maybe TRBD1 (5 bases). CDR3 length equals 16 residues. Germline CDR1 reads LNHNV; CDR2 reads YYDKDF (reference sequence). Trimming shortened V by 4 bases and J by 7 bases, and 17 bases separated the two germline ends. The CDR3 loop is CATSNNRDGRNSPLHF. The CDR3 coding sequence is TGTGCCACCAGCAACAACCGGGACGGAAGAAATTCACCCCTCCACTTT.

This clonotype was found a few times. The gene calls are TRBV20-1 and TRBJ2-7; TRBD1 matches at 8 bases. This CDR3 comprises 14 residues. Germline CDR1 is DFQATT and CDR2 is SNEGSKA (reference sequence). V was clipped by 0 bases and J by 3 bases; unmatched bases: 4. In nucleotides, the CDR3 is TGCAGTGCTAGAGACCGCAGGGGGCTCTACGAGCAGTACTTC. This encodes CSARDRRGLYEQYF.

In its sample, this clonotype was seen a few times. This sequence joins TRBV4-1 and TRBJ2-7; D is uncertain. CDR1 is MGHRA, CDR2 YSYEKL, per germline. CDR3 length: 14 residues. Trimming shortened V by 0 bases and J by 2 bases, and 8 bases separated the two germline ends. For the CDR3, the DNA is TGCGCCAGCAGCCAAGATAGCAACACCTACGAGCAGTACTTC. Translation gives CASSQDSNTYEQYF.

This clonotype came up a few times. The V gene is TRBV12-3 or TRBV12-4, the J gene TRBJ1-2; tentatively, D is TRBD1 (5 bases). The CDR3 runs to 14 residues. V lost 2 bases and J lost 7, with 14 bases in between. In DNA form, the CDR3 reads TGTGCCAGCAGTTTATCGGGGGAATCGGGTGGCTACACCTTC. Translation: CASSLSGESGGYTF.

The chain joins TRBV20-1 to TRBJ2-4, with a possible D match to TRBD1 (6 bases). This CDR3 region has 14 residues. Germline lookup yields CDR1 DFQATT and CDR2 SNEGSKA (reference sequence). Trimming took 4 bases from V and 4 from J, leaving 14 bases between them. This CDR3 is CSAILQGKKNIQYF. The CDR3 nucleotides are TGCAGTGCTATTTTACAGGGAAAGAAAAACATTCAGTACTTC.

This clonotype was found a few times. This CDR3 reads CASRFGGGGETQYF. The DNA for the CDR3 is TGTGCCAGCAGATTCGGCGGGGGGGGAGAGACCCAGTACTTC. The rearrangement links TRBV27 to TRBJ2-5; 9 bases map to TRBD2. The CDR3 length is 14 residues. Trimming at V came to 6 bases and at J to 4 bases, leaving 6 bases not matched to a gene. Germline loops: CDR1 MNHEY, CDR2 SMNVEV (reference sequence).

The CDR3 region has the DNA TGCGCCAGCAGCCAAGTCCCTAGCGGGGGAGGGGGGTTCTATAATGAGCAGTTCTTC. Protein: CASSQVPSGGGGFYNEQFF. The chain couples TRBV4-1 to TRBJ2-1; TRBD2 aligns across 10 bases. The germline V gene has CDR1 MGHRA and CDR2 YSYEKL. The V segment lost 1 base and the J segment 7 bases; nucleotides outside the gene matches: 16. The CDR3 is 19 residues long.

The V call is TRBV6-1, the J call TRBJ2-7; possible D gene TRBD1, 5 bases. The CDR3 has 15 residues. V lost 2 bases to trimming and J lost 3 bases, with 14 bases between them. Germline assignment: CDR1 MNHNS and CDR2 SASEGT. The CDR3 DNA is TGTGCCAGCAGTGAAATGGGGCTTAACGTCTACGAGCAGTACTTC. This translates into CASSEMGLNVYEQYF.

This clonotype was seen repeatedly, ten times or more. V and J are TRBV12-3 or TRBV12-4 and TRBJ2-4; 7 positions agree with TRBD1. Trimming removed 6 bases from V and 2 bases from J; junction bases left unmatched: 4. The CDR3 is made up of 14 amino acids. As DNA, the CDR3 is TGTGCCAGCAGGGTGGACAGGACCAAAAACATTCAGTACTTC. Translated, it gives CASRVDRTKNIQYF.

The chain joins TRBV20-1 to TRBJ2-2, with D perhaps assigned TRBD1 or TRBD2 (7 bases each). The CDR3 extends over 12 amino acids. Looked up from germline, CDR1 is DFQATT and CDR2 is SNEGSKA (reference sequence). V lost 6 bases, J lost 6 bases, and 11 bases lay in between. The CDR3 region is CSAGGTAGELFF. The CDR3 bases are TGCAGTGCGGGGGGGACAGCCGGGGAGCTGTTTTTT.

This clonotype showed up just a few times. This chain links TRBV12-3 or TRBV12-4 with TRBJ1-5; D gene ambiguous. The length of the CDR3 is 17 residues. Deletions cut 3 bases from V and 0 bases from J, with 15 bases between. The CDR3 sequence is CASSFYGRTYSNQPQHF. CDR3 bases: TGTGCCAGCAGTTTTTACGGACGGACCTATAGCAATCAGCCCCAGCATTTT.

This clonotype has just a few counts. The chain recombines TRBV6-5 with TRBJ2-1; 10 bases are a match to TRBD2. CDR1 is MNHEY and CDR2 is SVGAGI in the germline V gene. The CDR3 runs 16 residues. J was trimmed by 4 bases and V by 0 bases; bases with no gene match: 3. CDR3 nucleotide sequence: TGTGCCAGCAGTTACTCGAGCGGGGGGGCTTACAATGAGCAGTTCTTC. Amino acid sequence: CASSYSSGGAYNEQFF.

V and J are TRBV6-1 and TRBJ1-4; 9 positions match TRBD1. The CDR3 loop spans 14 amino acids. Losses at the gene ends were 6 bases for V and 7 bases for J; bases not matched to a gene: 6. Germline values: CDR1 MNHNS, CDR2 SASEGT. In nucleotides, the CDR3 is TGTGCCAGCAGAAGACAGGGGGGAGGTGAAAAACTGTTTTTT. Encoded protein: CASRRQGGGEKLFF.

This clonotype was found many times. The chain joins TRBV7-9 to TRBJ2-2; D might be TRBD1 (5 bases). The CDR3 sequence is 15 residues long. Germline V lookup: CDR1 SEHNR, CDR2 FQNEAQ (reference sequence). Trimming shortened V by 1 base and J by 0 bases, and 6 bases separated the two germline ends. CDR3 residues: CASSLGTTNTGELFF. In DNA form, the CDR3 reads TGTGCCAGCAGCTTAGGGACAACGAACACCGGGGAGCTGTTTTTT.

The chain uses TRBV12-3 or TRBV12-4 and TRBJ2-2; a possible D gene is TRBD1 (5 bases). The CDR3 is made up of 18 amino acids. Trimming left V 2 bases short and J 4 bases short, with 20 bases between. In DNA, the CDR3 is TGTGCCAGCAGTTTATCGTTGGGGCCCCTGTCGAGCACCGGGGAGCTGTTTTTT. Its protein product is CASSLSLGPLSSTGELFF.

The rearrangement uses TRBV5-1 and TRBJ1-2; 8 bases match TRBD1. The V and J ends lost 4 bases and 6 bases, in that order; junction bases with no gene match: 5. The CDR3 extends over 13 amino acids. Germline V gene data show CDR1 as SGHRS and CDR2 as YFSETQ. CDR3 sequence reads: CASSIGTGDGYTF. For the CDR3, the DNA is TGCGCCAGCAGCATTGGGACAGGCGATGGCTACACCTTC.

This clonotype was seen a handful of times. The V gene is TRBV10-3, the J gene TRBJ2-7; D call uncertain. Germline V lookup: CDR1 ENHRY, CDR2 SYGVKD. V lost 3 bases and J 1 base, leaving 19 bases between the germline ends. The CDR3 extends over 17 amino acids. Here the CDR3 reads CAISEGLVILGSYEQYF. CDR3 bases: TGTGCCATCAGTGAAGGTTTGGTCATCCTAGGATCCTACGAGCAGTACTTC.

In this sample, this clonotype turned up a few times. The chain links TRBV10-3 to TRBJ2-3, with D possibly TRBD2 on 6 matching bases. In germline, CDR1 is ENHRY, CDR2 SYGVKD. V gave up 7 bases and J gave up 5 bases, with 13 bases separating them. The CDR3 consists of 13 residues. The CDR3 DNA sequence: TGTGCCATCAATCGGGGGATAGGAGATACGCAGTATTTT. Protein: CAINRGIGDTQYF.

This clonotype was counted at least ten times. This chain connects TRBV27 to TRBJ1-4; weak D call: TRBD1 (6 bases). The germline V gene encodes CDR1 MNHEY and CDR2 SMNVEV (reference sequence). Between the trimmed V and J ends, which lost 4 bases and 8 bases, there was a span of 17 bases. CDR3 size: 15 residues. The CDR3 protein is CASSSAQRGGEKLFF. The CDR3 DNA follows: TGTGCCAGCAGTTCGGCACAAAGGGGGGGCGAAAAACTGTTTTTT.

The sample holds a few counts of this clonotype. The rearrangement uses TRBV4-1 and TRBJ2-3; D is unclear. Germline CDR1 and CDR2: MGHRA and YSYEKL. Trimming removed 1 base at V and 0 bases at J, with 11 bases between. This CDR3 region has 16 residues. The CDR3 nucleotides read TGCGCCAGCAGCCAAGTAGTGCGCATTAGCACAGATACGCAGTATTTT. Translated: CASSQVVRISTDTQYF.